The 14 T cell receptor beta chains below all came from one sample that was sequenced in a study of Ad26.COV2.S vaccination and SARS-CoV-2 variants. Here immunoSEQ multiplex PCR was the method, and the copy in TCRdb shows in-frame clones only, minus some. The sample lists about 410,000 clones, 92% occurring once. Described treatment: some 20 received Ad26.COV2.S at low or high dose, single or two shots; about 5 received placebo; per-sample allocation not given. Vaccine and placebo recipients were sampled on day 63 after the first injection. This specimen consisted of peripheral blood, obtained in a trial of Ad26.COV2.S vaccine versus placebo. The receptors shown here come from a person between 18 and 59 years old who received the Ad26.COV2.S COVID-19 vaccine or a placebo.

The chain uses TRBV28 and TRBJ1-6; D is undetermined. Germline V gene lookup returns CDR1 MDHEN and CDR2 SYDVKM. V was pared by 3 bases and J by 0 bases, with 9 bases between. CDR3 length: 16 residues. The CDR3 sequence is CASSFTDPSYNSPLHF. The CDR3, as DNA: TGTGCCAGCAGTTTTACAGATCCCTCCTATAATTCACCCCTCCACTTT.

V gene TRBV7-2 combines with J gene TRBJ2-7; 7 bases align to TRBD2. After removal of 8 bases from V and 2 bases from J, the junction contained 9 bases not matched to a gene. The CDR3 is 14 amino acids. Germline V lookup: CDR1 SGHTA, CDR2 FQGNSA. This chain's CDR3 is CASVGWGGAYEQYF. The CDR3 DNA reads as TGTGCCAGCGTGGGTTGGGGGGGTGCCTACGAGCAGTACTTC. The whole variable domain, remainder taken from reference TRBV7-2 and TRBJ2-7, is GAGVSQSPSNKVTEKGKDVELRCDPISGHTALYWYRQSLGQGLEFLIYFQGNSAPDKSGLPSDRFSAERTGGSVSTLTIQRTQQEDSAVYLCASVGWGGAYEQYFGPGTRLTVT.

This chain connects TRBV19 to TRBJ1-1, with D uncertain. The CDR3 totals 15 residues. Between the trimmed V and J ends, which lost 0 bases and 1 base, there was a span of 9 bases. Germline V gene sequence: CDR1 LNHDA, CDR2 SQIVND (reference sequence). CDR3 residues: CASSIDPGSNTEAFF. CDR3 nucleotide sequence: TGTGCCAGTAGTATAGATCCCGGATCGAACACTGAAGCTTTCTTT.

The chain links TRBV3-1 (or the pseudogene TRBV3-2) to TRBJ1-3; D unresolved. Germline CDR1 reads LGHDT; CDR2 reads YNNKEL (reference sequence). Trimming left V 7 bases short and J 2 bases short, with 18 bases between. CDR3 length: 16 residues. The CDR3 loop reads CASKFFRETPGNTIYF. DNA for the CDR3: TGTGCCAGCAAGTTCTTTAGGGAAACCCCTGGAAACACCATATATTTT.

The chain uses TRBV25-1 and TRBJ2-6, with TRBD1 matching 7 bases. V gave up 5 bases and J gave up 0 bases; unmatched junction bases: 10. Germline CDR1 reads MGHDK; CDR2 reads SYGVNS. There are 18 residues in the CDR3. The CDR3 here is CASSLRQGPGSGANVLTF. The CDR3 DNA reads as TGTGCCAGCAGTTTGCGACAGGGACCTGGCTCTGGGGCCAACGTCCTGACTTTC.

This chain links TRBV6-1 with TRBJ1-1; D gene uncertain. The CDR3 sequence is 14 residues long. Trimming left V 1 base short and J 0 bases short, with 6 bases between. Per germline, CDR1 MNHNS and CDR2 SASEGT. CDR3 nucleotide sequence: TGTGCCAGCAGTGAAGACAGCTTGAACACTGAAGCTTTCTTT. Translated, it gives CASSEDSLNTEAFF.

V is TRBV9 and J is TRBJ2-2, with D tentatively TRBD2 (6 bases). The germline CDR1 and CDR2 sequences are SGDLS and YYNGEE. V was shortened by 0 bases and J by 1 base, with 10 bases between the two germline ends. This CDR3 has 16 amino acids. For the CDR3, the DNA is TGTGCCAGCAGCGTAGTTAGTAGCGGGAACACCGGGGAGCTGTTTTTT. Its translation is CASSVVSSGNTGELFF.

This clone has just a few counts. V usage is TRBV7-2 and J usage is TRBJ2-7; a possible D gene is TRBD2 (5 bases). The CDR3 contains 15 residues. Trimming shortened V by 0 bases and J by 7 bases, and 16 bases separated the two germline ends. The germline gives CDR1 SGHTA, CDR2 FQGNSA. The CDR3 loop is CASSLAFGAAGEQYF. Written as DNA, the CDR3 is TGTGCCAGCAGCTTAGCTTTCGGAGCGGCTGGTGAGCAGTACTTC.

CDR3 sequence reads: CASSPFPGTGTYEQYF. The CDR3 DNA reads as TGTGCCAGCTCCCCATTTCCCGGGACAGGGACCTACGAGCAGTACTTC. This chain links TRBV18 with TRBJ2-7, with TRBD1 matching over 9 bases. The junction had 11 bases not matched to a gene; V was cut back by 6 bases and J by 2 bases. CDR3 size: 16 residues. Looked up from germline, CDR1 is KGHSH and CDR2 is LQKENI. Full variable domain (remainder filled in from reference TRBV18 and TRBJ2-7): NAGVMQNPRHLVRRRGQEARLRCSPMKGHSHVYWYRQLPEEGLKFMVYLQKENIIDESGMPKERFSAEFPKEGPSILRIQQVVRGDSAAYFCASSPFPGTGTYEQYFGPGTRLTVT.

V usage is TRBV28 and J usage is TRBJ1-1; 8 bases agree with TRBD1. CDR3 length: 15 amino acids. Germline V lookup: CDR1 MDHEN, CDR2 SYDVKM. The CDR3 here is CATRGREWSSAEAFF. CDR3 DNA sequence: TGTGCTACCAGGGGGCGCGAGTGGAGTTCCGCTGAAGCTTTCTTT.

This clone was detected only once. The same CDR3 is also encoded by other DNA sequences in this sample. The rearrangement uses TRBV27 and TRBJ2-1; D gene unclear. The CDR3 sequence is 13 residues long. V was pared by 2 bases and J by 3 bases, with 5 bases between. The germline gives CDR1 MNHEY, CDR2 SMNVEV (reference sequence). In DNA, the CDR3 is TGTGCCAGCAGTTTAAACAGCTACAATGAGCAGTTCTTC. Its translation is CASSLNSYNEQFF.

The rearrangement links TRBV19 to TRBJ2-2; D perhaps matches TRBD1 (5 bases). Trimming took off 10 bases at V and 2 bases at J, with 14 bases between the two ends. CDR1 and CDR2 (germline): LNHDA, SQIVND (reference sequence). This CDR3 region has 14 residues. The chain's CDR3 is CANPLGANTGELFF. CDR3 DNA: TGTGCCAATCCCCTTGGGGCAAACACCGGGGAGCTGTTTTTT.

This chain joins TRBV13 and TRBJ2-7; TRBD2 matches at 10 bases. Germline CDR1 is PRHDT and CDR2 is FYEKMQ (reference sequence). The CDR3 contains 14 residues. Trimming took 8 bases from V and 3 from J; bases not matched to a gene: 7. The CDR3 reads CASRTSGGGYEQYF. In DNA, the CDR3 is TGTGCCAGCCGGACCAGCGGGGGGGGCTACGAGCAGTACTTC.

This chain links TRBV19 with TRBJ2-1, with a possible D match to TRBD2 (6 bases). There are 15 residues in the CDR3. Trimming left V 5 bases short and J 0 bases short, with 11 bases between. CDR1 is LNHDA, CDR2 SQIVND, per germline (reference sequence). Here the CDR3 DNA reads TGTGCCAGTAGTCGTGACGGGAGCTCCTACAATGAGCAGTTCTTC. Protein product: CASSRDGSSYNEQFF.